Listed below are T cell receptor beta chains from one sample, sequenced in a study of response to subunit inactivated influenza vaccine. TCRdb recomputed calls from the RT-PCR reads with MiXCR, one row per CDR3 protein. This table holds about 610,000 distinct CDR3 sequences, 14% found once. Specimen: PBMCs from blood, collected 11 to 12 days after vaccination. These receptors came from a middle-aged man who received an inactivated influenza vaccine. The CDR3 runs from the conserved cysteine through the conserved F or W. A D gene is named only where the DNA matches it firmly. The size of a clone is reported for some rows only, either as once, few or many, or as a class for expanded clones.

clone_size | d_call | j_call | v_call | cdr3_aa | cdr3_nt
- | TRBD2 | TRBJ2-3 | TRBV6-2/TRBV6-3 | CASSYSIWTSGVPGADTQYF | TGTGCCAGCAGTTACTCGATTTGGACTAGCGGGGTGCCGGGAGCAGATACGCAGTATTTT
many | - | TRBJ2-1 | TRBV6-2/TRBV6-3 | CASSSRTSNEQFF | TGTGCCAGCAGTTCCCGGACCAGTAATGAGCAGTTCTTC
few | TRBD1 | TRBJ1-6 | TRBV30 | CAYRGRGNSPLHF | TGTGCCTACAGGGGGCGCGGGAATTCACCCCTCCACTTT
few | - | TRBJ2-1 | TRBV14 | CASSSNTYILYNEQFF | TGTGCCAGCAGCTCCAACACGTACATACTCTACAATGAGCAGTTCTTC
- | TRBD1 | TRBJ1-2 | TRBV6-1 | CASSEDRGTRYGYTF | TGTGCCAGCAGTGAAGACAGGGGGACGCGATATGGCTACACCTTC
many | - | TRBJ2-1 | TRBV5-6 | CASRDSTYNEQFF | TGTGCCAGCAGGGACTCGACATACAATGAGCAGTTCTTC
- | - | TRBJ2-2 | TRBV30 | CAWKGQGSNTGELFF | TGTGCCTGGAAGGGGCAGGGTTCGAACACCGGGGAGCTGTTTTTT
few | - | TRBJ2-7 | TRBV6-1 | CASSKTGLGNYEQYF | TGTGCCAGCAGCAAAACGGGGCTAGGCAACTACGAGCAGTACTTC
few | - | TRBJ2-3 | TRBV20-1 | CSATKLRSTDTQYF | TGCAGTGCGACCAAACTTCGTAGCACAGATACGCAGTATTTT
few | - | TRBJ2-7 | TRBV7-8 | CASSRRFSYEQYF | TGTGCCAGCAGCCGCAGGTTTTCCTACGAGCAGTACTTC
- | - | TRBJ1-3 | TRBV7-9 | CASSFVGNTIYF | TGTGCCAGCAGCTTTGTGGGAAACACCATATATTTT
few | TRBD1 | TRBJ2-7 | TRBV20-1 | CSARVAEIRQGVSYEQYF | TGCAGTGCTAGAGTCGCTGAAATAAGACAGGGGGTAAGCTACGAGCAGTACTTC
- | - | TRBJ2-1 | TRBV5-1 | CASSLGHGGEQFF | TGCGCCAGCAGCTTGGGACACGGAGGTGAGCAGTTCTTC
many | - | TRBJ2-5 | TRBV12-3/TRBV12-4 | CASSLVAGVETQYF | TGTGCCAGCAGTTTGGTCGCAGGGGTAGAGACCCAGTACTTC
- | - | TRBJ2-7 | TRBV5-6 | CASSQGPETYEQYF | TGTGCCAGCAGCCAGGGACCGGAAACCTACGAGCAGTACTTC
- | TRBD1 | TRBJ2-7 | TRBV4-2 | CASSQELPTGKSFYEQYF | TGTGCCAGCAGCCAAGAACTGCCGACAGGGAAATCGTTCTACGAGCAGTACTTC
few | - | TRBJ1-5 | TRBV7-8 | CASSPGHPAMPQHF | TGTGCCAGCAGCCCGGGACACCCTGCTATGCCCCAGCATTTT
many | - | TRBJ2-1 | TRBV19 | CASSILRTRNNEQFF | TGTGCCAGTAGTATTCTCCGGACACGGAACAATGAGCAGTTCTTC
- | TRBD2 | TRBJ2-1 | TRBV5-1 | CASSLVGGGTYNEQFF | TGCGCCAGCAGTTTAGTTGGCGGGGGGACCTACAATGAGCAGTTCTTC
few | TRBD2 | TRBJ2-2 | TRBV10-3 | CAISGVAGENTGELFF | TGTGCCATCAGTGGAGTAGCGGGGGAAAACACCGGGGAGCTGTTTTTT
few | TRBD1 | TRBJ2-1 | TRBV28 | CASRTGVISEQFF | TGTGCCAGCCGGACAGGGGTAATCAGTGAGCAGTTCTTC
- | TRBD2 | TRBJ2-7 | TRBV18 | CASSPIAGGRSDF | TGTGCCAGCTCACCAATTGCTGGCGGGAGGTCGGACTTC
few | - | TRBJ2-7 | TRBV28 | CASRRAGDFYEQYF | TGTGCCTCCCGCCGGGCAGGGGACTTCTACGAGCAGTACTTC
- | TRBD2 | TRBJ2-5 | TRBV5-1 | CASSFGLAGVETQYF | TGCGCCAGCAGCTTCGGACTAGCGGGCGTGGAGACCCAGTACTTC
few | - | TRBJ2-1 | TRBV20-1 | CSAKERRYNEQFF | TGCAGTGCTAAAGAGCGGCGGTACAATGAGCAGTTCTTC
few | TRBD1 | TRBJ2-7 | TRBV7-9 | CASSLYRDRAYEQYF | TGTGCCAGCAGCCTTTACCGGGACAGAGCCTACGAGCAGTACTTC
few | - | TRBJ2-7 | TRBV4-2 | CASSQDWTALSGEQYF | TGTGCCAGCAGCCAAGACTGGACTGCCCTTTCGGGTGAGCAGTACTTC
- | - | TRBJ2-7 | TRBV28 | CASRTGWEQYF | TGTGCCAGCAGGACAGGTTGGGAGCAGTACTTC
- | TRBD1 | TRBJ1-5 | TRBV20-1 | CSASQGAQPQHF | TGCAGTGCTTCACAGGGGGCTCAGCCCCAGCATTTT
- | - | TRBJ1-5 | TRBV20-1 | CSAGQYSNQPQHF | TGCAGTGCTGGACAGTATAGCAATCAGCCCCAGCATTTT
- | - | TRBJ2-7 | TRBV13 | CASSLARGGDYEQYF | TGTGCCAGCAGCTTAGCCCGCGGCGGGGACTACGAGCAGTACTTC
- | - | TRBJ1-4 | TRBV6-1 | CASSDWGGDNEKLFF | TGTGCCAGCAGTGACTGGGGGGGCGATAATGAAAAACTGTTTTTT
- | TRBD2 | TRBJ2-1 | TRBV29-1 | CSVHTRTSGNEQFF | TGCAGCGTTCATACCCGGACTAGCGGAAATGAGCAGTTCTTC
few | TRBD1 | TRBJ1-1 | TRBV7-9 | CASSPTGAVNTEAFF | TGTGCCAGCAGCCCCACAGGGGCGGTGAACACTGAAGCTTTCTTT
few | - | TRBJ2-3 | TRBV24-1 | CATSDSFQTDTQYF | TGTGCCACCAGTGATTCGTTCCAGACAGATACGCAGTATTTT